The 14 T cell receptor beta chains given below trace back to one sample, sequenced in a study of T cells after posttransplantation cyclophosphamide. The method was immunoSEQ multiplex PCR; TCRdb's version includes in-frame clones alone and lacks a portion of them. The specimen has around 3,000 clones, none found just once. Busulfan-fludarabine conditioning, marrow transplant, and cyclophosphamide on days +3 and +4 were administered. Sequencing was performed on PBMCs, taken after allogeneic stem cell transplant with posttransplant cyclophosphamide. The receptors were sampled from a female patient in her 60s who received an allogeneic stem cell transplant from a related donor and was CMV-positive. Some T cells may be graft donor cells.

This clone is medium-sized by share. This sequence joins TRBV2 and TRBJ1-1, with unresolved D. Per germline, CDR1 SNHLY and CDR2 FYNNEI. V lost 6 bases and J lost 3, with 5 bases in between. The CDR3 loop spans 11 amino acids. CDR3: CASRLYTEAFF. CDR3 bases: TGTGCCAGCAGGCTATACACTGAAGCTTTCTTT.

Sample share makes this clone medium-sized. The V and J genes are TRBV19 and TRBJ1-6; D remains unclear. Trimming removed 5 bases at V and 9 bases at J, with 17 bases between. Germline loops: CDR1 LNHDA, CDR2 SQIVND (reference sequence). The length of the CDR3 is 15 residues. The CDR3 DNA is TGTGCCAGTAGTGCCCTTCTGGGCTCAGGTTCACCCCTCCACTTT. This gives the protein CASSALLGSGSPLHF.

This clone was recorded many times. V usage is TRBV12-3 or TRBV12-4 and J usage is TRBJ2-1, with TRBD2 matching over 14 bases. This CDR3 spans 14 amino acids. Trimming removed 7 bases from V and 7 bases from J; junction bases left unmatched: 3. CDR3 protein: CASTGTSGGNEQFF. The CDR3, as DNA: TGTGCCAGCACCGGGACTAGCGGGGGAAATGAGCAGTTCTTC.

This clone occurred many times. This chain's CDR3 is CASSLEERKHYEQYF. CDR3 coding DNA: TGTGCCAGCAGCTTAGAAGAGCGGAAACACTACGAGCAGTACTTC. The V call is TRBV7-6, the J call TRBJ2-7; D perhaps matches TRBD2 (5 bases). CDR1 is SGHVS and CDR2 is FNYEAQ in the germline V gene. Trimming removed 1 base from V and 3 bases from J, with 13 bases in between. There are 15 residues in the CDR3.

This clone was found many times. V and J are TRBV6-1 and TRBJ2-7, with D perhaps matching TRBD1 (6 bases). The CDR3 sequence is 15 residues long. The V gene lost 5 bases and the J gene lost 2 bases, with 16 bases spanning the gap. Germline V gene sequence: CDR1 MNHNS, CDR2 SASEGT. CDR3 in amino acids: CASSRDTSDPYEQYF. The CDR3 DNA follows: TGTGCCAGCAGTCGGGACACCTCAGACCCCTACGAGCAGTACTTC.

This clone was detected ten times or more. For the CDR3, the DNA is TGTGCCAGCAGTTACCTCGATCAGCCCCAGCATTTT. This gives the protein CASSYLDQPQHF. The J gene is TRBJ1-5, the V gene TRBV6-2 or TRBV6-3; D is undetermined. CDR1 is MNHEY and CDR2 is SVGEGT in the germline V gene. The CDR3 contains 12 residues. Trimming stripped 2 bases from V and 5 bases from J, with 4 bases between.

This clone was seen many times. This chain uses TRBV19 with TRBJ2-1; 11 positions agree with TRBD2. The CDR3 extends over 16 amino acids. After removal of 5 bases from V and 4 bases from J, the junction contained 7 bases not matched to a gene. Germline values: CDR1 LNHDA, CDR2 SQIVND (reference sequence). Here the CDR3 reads CASSGSRTSGYNEQFF. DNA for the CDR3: TGTGCCAGTAGTGGGTCAAGGACTAGCGGGTACAATGAGCAGTTCTTC.

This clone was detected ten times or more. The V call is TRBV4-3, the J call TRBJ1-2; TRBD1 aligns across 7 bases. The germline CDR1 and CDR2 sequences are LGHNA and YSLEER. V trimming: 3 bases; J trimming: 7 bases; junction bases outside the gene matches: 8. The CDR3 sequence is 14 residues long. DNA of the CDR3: TGCGCCAGCAGCCACAGTAGGGGGCTCTCTGGCTACACCTTC. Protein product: CASSHSRGLSGYTF.

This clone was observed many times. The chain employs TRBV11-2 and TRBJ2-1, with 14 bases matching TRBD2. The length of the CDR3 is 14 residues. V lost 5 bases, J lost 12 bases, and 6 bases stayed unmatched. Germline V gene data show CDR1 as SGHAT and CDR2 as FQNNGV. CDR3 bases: TGTGCCAGCAGCACCAGGACTAGCGGGGGGCGGCAGTTCTTC. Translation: CASSTRTSGGRQFF.

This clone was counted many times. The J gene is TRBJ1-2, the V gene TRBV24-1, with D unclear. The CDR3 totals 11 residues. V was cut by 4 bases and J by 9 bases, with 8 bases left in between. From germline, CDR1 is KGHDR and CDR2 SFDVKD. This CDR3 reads CATSDLYRYTF. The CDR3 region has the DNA TGTGCCACCAGTGACCTCTACCGCTACACCTTC.

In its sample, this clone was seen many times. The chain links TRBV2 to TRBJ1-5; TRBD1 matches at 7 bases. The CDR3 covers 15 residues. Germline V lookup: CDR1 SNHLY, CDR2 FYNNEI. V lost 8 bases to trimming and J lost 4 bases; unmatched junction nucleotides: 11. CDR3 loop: CASVREQGVNQPQHF. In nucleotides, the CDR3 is TGTGCCAGCGTCAGGGAGCAGGGGGTGAATCAGCCCCAGCATTTT.

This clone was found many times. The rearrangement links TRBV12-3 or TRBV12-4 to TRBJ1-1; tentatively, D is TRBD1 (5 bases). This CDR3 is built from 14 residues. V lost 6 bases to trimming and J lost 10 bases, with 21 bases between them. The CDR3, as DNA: TGTGCCAGCAGCGCTGGGGGGTCGAACACTAGAGCTTTCTTT. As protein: CASSAGGSNTRAFF.

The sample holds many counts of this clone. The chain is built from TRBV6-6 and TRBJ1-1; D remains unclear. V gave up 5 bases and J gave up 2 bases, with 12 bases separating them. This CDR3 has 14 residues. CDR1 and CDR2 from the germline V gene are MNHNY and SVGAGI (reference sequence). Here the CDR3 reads CASSHTQSNTEAFF. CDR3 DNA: TGTGCCAGCAGTCACACACAGAGTAACACTGAAGCTTTCTTT.

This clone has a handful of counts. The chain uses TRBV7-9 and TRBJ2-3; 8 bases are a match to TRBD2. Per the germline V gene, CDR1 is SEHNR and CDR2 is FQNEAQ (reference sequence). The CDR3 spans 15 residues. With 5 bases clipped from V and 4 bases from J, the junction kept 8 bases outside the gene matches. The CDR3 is CASSQRSGGADTQYF. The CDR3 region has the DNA TGTGCCAGCAGCCAGAGGTCGGGGGGGGCAGATACGCAGTATTTT. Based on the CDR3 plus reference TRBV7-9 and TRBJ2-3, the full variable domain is DTGVSQNPRHKITKRGQNVTFRCDPISEHNRLYWYRQTLGQGPEFLTYFQNEAQLEKSRLLSDRFSAERPKGSFSTLEIQRTEQGDSAMYLCASSQRSGGADTQYFGPGTRLTVL.